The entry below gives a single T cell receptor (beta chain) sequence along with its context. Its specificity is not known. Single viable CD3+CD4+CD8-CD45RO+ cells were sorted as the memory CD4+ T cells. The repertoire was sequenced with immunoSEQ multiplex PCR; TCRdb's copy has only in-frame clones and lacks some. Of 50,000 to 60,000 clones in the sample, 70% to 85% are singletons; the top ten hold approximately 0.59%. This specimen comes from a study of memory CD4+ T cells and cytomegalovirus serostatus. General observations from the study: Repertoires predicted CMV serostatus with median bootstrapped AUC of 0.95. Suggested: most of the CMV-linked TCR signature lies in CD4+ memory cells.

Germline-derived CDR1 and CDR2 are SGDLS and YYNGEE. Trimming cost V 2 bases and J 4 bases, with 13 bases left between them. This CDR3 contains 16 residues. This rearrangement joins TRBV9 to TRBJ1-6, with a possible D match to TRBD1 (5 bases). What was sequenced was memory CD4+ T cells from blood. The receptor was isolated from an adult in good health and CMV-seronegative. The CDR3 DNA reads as TGTGCCAGCAGCGTGGGTTGGGGGGAATATAATTCACCCCTCCACTTT. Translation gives CASSVGWGEYNSPLHF.